Shown below are 18 T cell receptor beta chains from a single sample sequenced in a study of blood T cell repertoires in COVID-19. The assay was immunoSEQ multiplex PCR, and TCRdb's table has in-frame clones only and misses some. The sample has 200,000 to 250,000 clones; approximately 84% are singletons. The source material was peripheral blood. These receptor sequences come from a woman aged 50 to 60 with active or convalescent COVID-19.

The chain carries TRBV6-6 and TRBJ1-5; 7 nucleotides match TRBD1. Germline CDR1 reads MNHNY; CDR2 reads SVGAGI (reference sequence). Germline trimming cut 6 bases from V and 4 bases from J; bases unmatched to any gene: 6. This CDR3 has 14 amino acids. The CDR3 nucleotides read TGTGCCAGCAGCCCCCGGGACAGTAATCAGCCCCAGCATTTT. Translating it yields CASSPRDSNQPQHF.

J is TRBJ2-7 and V is TRBV10-3; D not certain. This CDR3 region has 12 residues. V was pared by 3 bases and J by 7 bases, with 10 bases between. Per germline, CDR1 ENHRY and CDR2 SYGVKD. In nucleotides, the CDR3 is TGTGCCATCAGTGATAACAGCCTAGAGCAGTACGTC. Translated: CAISDNSLEQYV.

This chain joins TRBV5-5 and TRBJ2-5; maybe TRBD1 (6 bases). The CDR3 runs to 14 residues. CDR1 SGHKS and CDR2 YYEKEE come from the germline V gene (reference sequence). V was shortened by 2 bases and J by 2 bases, with 10 bases between the two germline ends. Written as DNA, the CDR3 is TGTGCCAGCAGCTTCCCGGACAGTCAAGAGACCCAGTACTTC. It encodes CASSFPDSQETQYF.

The chain joins TRBV11-2 to TRBJ1-1; the match to TRBD1 covers 8 bases. There are 15 residues in the CDR3. With V trimmed by 1 base and J by 4 bases, 5 bases remained unmatched. The germline V gene encodes CDR1 SGHAT and CDR2 FQNNGV. Here the CDR3 DNA reads TGTGCCAGCAGCTTAGGAGACAGGGGAGGCACTGAAGCTTTCTTT. Protein sequence: CASSLGDRGGTEAFF.

This chain connects TRBV7-9 to TRBJ2-2, with a tentative D call TRBD2 (6 bases). In germline, CDR1 is SEHNR, CDR2 FQNEAQ (reference sequence). With 3 bases removed from V and 3 bases from J, the gap between germline ends came to 11 bases. The CDR3 loop spans 15 amino acids. CDR3 DNA: TGTGCCAGCAGCTTCGTGGGGACTTACACCGGGGAGCTGTTTTTT. Its translation is CASSFVGTYTGELFF.

J is TRBJ2-3 and V is TRBV24-1; 8 bases line up with TRBD2. The germline CDR1 and CDR2 sequences are KGHDR and SFDVKD. The V gene end was trimmed by 3 bases and the J gene end by 4 bases; junction bases not matched to a gene: 5. The CDR3 is 15 residues long. The DNA of the CDR3 is TGTGCCACCAGTGATACTGGACTAGCCGCAGATACGCAGTATTTT. This translates into CATSDTGLAADTQYF.

The chain joins TRBV7-6 to TRBJ2-6; TRBD1 might be the D (6 bases). Germline loops: CDR1 SGHVS, CDR2 FNYEAQ. The CDR3 loop spans 16 amino acids. Trimming shortened V by 1 base and J by 0 bases, and 7 bases separated the two germline ends. The CDR3 DNA reads as TGTGCCAGCAGCTTAGGAGGGGGCTCTGGGGCCAACGTCCTGACTTTC. Its protein product is CASSLGGGSGANVLTF. The variable domain in full, completed from reference TRBV7-6 and TRBJ2-6, reads GAGVSQSPRYKVTKRGQDVALRCDPISGHVSLYWYRQALGQGPEFLTYFNYEAQQDKSGLPNDRFSAERPEGSISTLTIQRTEQRDSAMYRCASSLGGGSGANVLTFGAGSRLTVL.

V gene TRBV2 combines with J gene TRBJ1-4, with 9 positions matching TRBD1. CDR3 length: 15 residues. CDR1 and CDR2 from the germline V gene are SNHLY and FYNNEI. V lost 6 bases and J lost 4; bases outside the gene matches: 6. As DNA, the CDR3 is TGTGCCAGCAGGATACAGGGGGCCCTTAATGAAAAACTGTTTTTT. It translates to CASRIQGALNEKLFF.

This sequence joins TRBV19 and TRBJ1-5, with 9 bases that match TRBD1. This CDR3 is built from 15 residues. With 3 bases clipped from V and 5 bases from J, the junction kept 5 bases outside the gene matches. Germline assignment: CDR1 LNHDA and CDR2 SQIVND (reference sequence). CDR3 loop: CASSMRTGDHQPQHF. The CDR3 DNA follows: TGTGCCAGTAGTATGCGGACAGGGGACCATCAGCCCCAGCATTTT.

J is TRBJ1-1 and V is TRBV5-1; 8 bases match TRBD1. Germline CDR1 and CDR2: SGHRS and YFSETQ. The junction had 12 bases not matched to a gene; V was cut back by 4 bases and J by 4 bases. This CDR3 is 16 amino acids long. The CDR3 nucleotides read TGCGCCAGCAGCATCAACCCAGGGGGCGGTGGCACTGAAGCTTTCTTT. As protein: CASSINPGGGGTEAFF.

The chain joins TRBV19 to TRBJ1-2, with D possibly TRBD1 on 6 matching bases. This CDR3 spans 14 amino acids. V lost 7 bases, J lost 7 bases, and 19 bases lay in between. The germline gives CDR1 LNHDA, CDR2 SQIVND (reference sequence). CDR3 protein: CASTLQGRPSGYTF. The CDR3 DNA sequence: TGTGCCAGTACTCTCCAGGGGCGTCCTAGTGGCTACACCTTC.

The genes are TRBV6-5 and TRBJ1-1; D is ambiguous. Trimming removed 6 bases at V and 1 base at J, with 6 bases between. Germline V gives CDR1 MNHEY, CDR2 SVGAGI. The CDR3 extends over 12 amino acids. The CDR3 here is CASRLGNTEAFF. The CDR3 nucleotides are TGTGCCAGCAGGCTCGGGAACACTGAAGCTTTCTTT.

The V gene is TRBV28, the J gene TRBJ1-1; 9 nucleotides agree with TRBD1. J gave up 4 bases and V 8 bases, and 8 bases lay outside the gene matches. Germline CDR1 and CDR2: MDHEN and SYDVKM. The CDR3 is 14 residues long. The CDR3 reads CASSSDRGFTEAFF. The CDR3 nucleotides are TGTGCCAGCTCCAGTGACAGGGGGTTCACTGAAGCTTTCTTT.

The chain combines TRBV6-5 with TRBJ1-4, with a tentative D call TRBD1 (5 bases). This CDR3 region has 12 residues. The germline gives CDR1 MNHEY, CDR2 SVGAGI. V lost 7 bases and J 3 bases, leaving 6 bases between the germline ends. The DNA for the CDR3 is TGTGCCAGCACGGGGGCTAATGAAAAACTGTTTTTT. Translated, it gives CASTGANEKLFF.

The rearrangement links TRBV5-6 to TRBJ2-1, with 15 bases identical to TRBD2. Germline CDR1 SGHDT, CDR2 YYEEEE. V shed 3 bases, J shed 4 bases, and the junction held 8 bases outside the gene matches. This CDR3 comprises 18 residues. This chain's CDR3 is CASSSGLAGGVRYNEQFF. Here the CDR3 DNA reads TGTGCCAGCAGCTCTGGACTAGCGGGAGGGGTTAGGTACAATGAGCAGTTCTTC.

V and J are TRBV24-1 and TRBJ1-2; 9 bases agree with TRBD1. The CDR3 consists of 15 residues. Germline lookup yields CDR1 KGHDR and CDR2 SFDVKD. Germline trimming cut 4 bases from V and 1 base from J; bases unmatched to any gene: 3. The CDR3, as DNA: TGTGCCACCAGTGAGACAGGGGGTAGTAACTATGGCTACACCTTC. It specifies CATSETGGSNYGYTF.

This clone was seen a few times. The chain employs TRBV6-5 and TRBJ1-1, with D perhaps TRBD1 (6 bases). The CDR3 length is 15 residues. V was trimmed by 7 bases and J by 5 bases, leaving 20 bases between them. Per the germline V gene, CDR1 is MNHEY and CDR2 is SVGAGI. The CDR3 nucleotides read TGTGCCAGCAATGCCCCCCAGGTGGGGGCGACTGAAGCTTTCTTT. Encoded protein: CASNAPQVGATEAFF.

CDR3 sequence: CASRRSGRDNEQFF. In DNA, the CDR3 is TGTGCCAGTAGACGTAGCGGGAGGGACAATGAGCAGTTCTTC. The rearrangement uses TRBV19 and TRBJ2-1, with 11 bases fitting TRBD2. Germline loops: CDR1 LNHDA, CDR2 SQIVND (reference sequence). Losses at the gene ends were 6 bases for V and 5 bases for J; bases not matched to a gene: 3. The length of the CDR3 is 14 residues. Using reference TRBV19 and TRBJ2-1 for the parts outside the CDR3, the full variable domain is DGGITQSPKYLFRKEGQNVTLSCEQNLNHDAMYWYRQDPGQGLRLIYYSQIVNDFQKGDIAEGYSVSREKKESFPLTVTSAQKNPTAFYLCASRRSGRDNEQFFGPGTRLTVL.